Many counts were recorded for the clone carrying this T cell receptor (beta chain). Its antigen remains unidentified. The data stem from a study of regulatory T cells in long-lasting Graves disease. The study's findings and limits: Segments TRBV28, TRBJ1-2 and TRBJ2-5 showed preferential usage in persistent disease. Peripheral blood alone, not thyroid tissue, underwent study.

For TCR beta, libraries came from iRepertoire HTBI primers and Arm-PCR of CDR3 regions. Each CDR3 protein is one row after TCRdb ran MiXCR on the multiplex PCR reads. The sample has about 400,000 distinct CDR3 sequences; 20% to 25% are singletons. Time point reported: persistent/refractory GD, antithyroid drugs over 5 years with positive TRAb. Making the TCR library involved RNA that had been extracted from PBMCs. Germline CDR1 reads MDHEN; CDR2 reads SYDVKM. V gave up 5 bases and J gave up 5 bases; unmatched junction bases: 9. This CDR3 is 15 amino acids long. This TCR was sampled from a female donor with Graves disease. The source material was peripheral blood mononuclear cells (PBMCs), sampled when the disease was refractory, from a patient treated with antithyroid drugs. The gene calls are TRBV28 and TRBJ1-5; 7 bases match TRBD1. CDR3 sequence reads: CASSPLGQVDQPQHF. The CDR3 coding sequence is TGTGCCAGCAGTCCATTAGGACAGGTGGATCAGCCCCAGCATTTT.